This TCR beta chain was identified in a study of graft-versus-host responses after intestinal transplantation. Overall study results and limits: Early post-transplant HvG declines showed an association with peak circulating GvH clone levels. Allograft clonal ratios (graft-versus-host to host-versus-graft) were high in patients who had graft-donor T cell macrochimerism.

About this clone itself: Its antigen is unidentified.

This table comes from immunoSEQ multiplex PCR, and its TCRdb copy is limited to in-frame clones, with some not included. Of roughly 29,000 clones listed, 85% to 95% were seen once; the top ten hold 0.72%. The CDR3 loop spans 13 amino acids. Trimming shortened V by 3 bases and J by 12 bases, and 15 bases separated the two germline ends. The germline V gene encodes CDR1 LNHDA and CDR2 SQIVND (reference sequence). Material: PBMCs, obtained 66 days after intestinal transplant. The TCR was taken from a human patient who received an intestinal transplant, so some T cells may come from the graft donor. V is TRBV19 and J is TRBJ2-1; the D gene could be TRBD1 or TRBD2 (5 bases each). This chain's CDR3 is CASSMGRGAGQFF. Written as DNA, the CDR3 is TGTGCCAGTAGTATGGGAAGGGGCGCGGGGCAGTTCTTC.